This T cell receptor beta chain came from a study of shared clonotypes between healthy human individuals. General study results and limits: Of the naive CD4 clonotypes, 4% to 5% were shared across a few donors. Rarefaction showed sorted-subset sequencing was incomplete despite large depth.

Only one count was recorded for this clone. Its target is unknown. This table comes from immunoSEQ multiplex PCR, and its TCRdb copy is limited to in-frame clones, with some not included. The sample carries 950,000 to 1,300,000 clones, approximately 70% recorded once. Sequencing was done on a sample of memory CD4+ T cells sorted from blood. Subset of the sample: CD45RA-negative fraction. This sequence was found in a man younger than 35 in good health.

CDR3 sequence reads: CATRDSKNTGELFF. In nucleotides, the CDR3 is TGCGCCACCCGGGACAGCAAGAACACCGGGGAGCTGTTTTTT. V and J are TRBV10-1 and TRBJ2-2; 7 positions match TRBD1. The V gene's germline CDR1 is WNHNN and CDR2 SYGVQD (reference sequence). The CDR3 contains 14 residues. With 10 bases clipped from V and 1 base from J, the junction kept 6 bases outside the gene matches.